In this sample, the clone carrying this T cell receptor (beta chain) turned up many times. Its antigen is currently unknown. This sample's time point: patch test 2, 6 weeks after DPC sensitization. As for treatment: therapeutic diphenylcyclopropenone sensitization with weekly scalp DPC. The sample belongs to a study of human T cells and chemical hapten exposure. Study-level results: Counts of expanded TCRs (at PT1) showed a positive correlation with patch test score.

V was cut by 0 bases and J by 5 bases, with 20 bases left in between. Germline CDR1 MNHEY, CDR2 SVGEGT. CDR3 length: 17 amino acids. MiXCR was run by TCRdb on the RACE reads, yielding one entry per CDR3 protein. The table lists tens of thousands of distinct CDR3 sequences, about a tenth of them singletons. This chain joins TRBV6-2 or TRBV6-3 and TRBJ2-7; D is perhaps TRBD1 (5 bases). The TCR sequence derives from a woman aged 45-60 years with alopecia areata. Some clones in this sample may be carry-over from other donors' samples. This specimen consisted of whole blood, obtained in connection with sensitization to the hapten diphenylcyclopropenone (DPC). CDR3 protein: CASSYSKGSGATHEQYF. The CDR3, as DNA: TGTGCCAGCAGTTACTCGAAAGGGTCTGGGGCGACCCACGAGCAGTACTTC.